This TCR beta chain stems from a study of PD-L1 blockade in urothelial cancer. Study details: Samples of blood were analyzed 3 weeks (second dose) and 6 weeks after treatment start. Blood-derived samples held a median roughly 140,000 T cells.

CDR1 and CDR2 from the germline V gene are MNHEY and SVGAGI. Between the trimmed V and J ends, which lost 4 bases and 2 bases, there was a span of 11 bases. The CDR3 contains 14 residues. Clones were sequenced by immunoSEQ multiplex PCR, and TCRdb holds only the in-frame ones, with some missing. The sample has roughly 87,000 clones, about 85% seen once. Of note for this clone: The identical CDR3 is also encoded by other nucleotide sequences in the sample.

The chain combines TRBV6-5 with TRBJ1-1; no firm D call. The sequence was obtained from a woman in her 70s with urothelial cancer. The sample consisted of PBMCs, taken around atezolizumab (anti-PD-L1) treatment. CDR3 DNA: TGTGCCAGCAGTTCCCGGACGGGAAACACTGAAGCTTTCTTT. Protein sequence: CASSSRTGNTEAFF.